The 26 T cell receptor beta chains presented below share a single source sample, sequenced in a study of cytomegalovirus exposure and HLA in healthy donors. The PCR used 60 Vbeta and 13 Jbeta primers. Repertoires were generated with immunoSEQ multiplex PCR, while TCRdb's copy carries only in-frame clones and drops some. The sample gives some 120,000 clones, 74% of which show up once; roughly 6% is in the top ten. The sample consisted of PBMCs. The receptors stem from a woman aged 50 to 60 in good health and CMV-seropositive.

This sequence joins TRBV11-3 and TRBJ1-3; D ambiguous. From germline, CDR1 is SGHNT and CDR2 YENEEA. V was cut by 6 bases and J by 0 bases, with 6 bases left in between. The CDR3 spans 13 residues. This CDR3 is CASRRDSGNTIYF. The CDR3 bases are TGTGCCAGCAGACGCGACTCTGGAAACACCATATATTTT.

CDR3 DNA sequence: TGTGCCAGCAGCTTCACTAACTCCTACGAGCAGTACTTC. Protein sequence: CASSFTNSYEQYF. The chain has TRBV11-3 and TRBJ2-7; D is undetermined. Per the germline V gene, CDR1 is SGHNT and CDR2 is YENEEA. Trimming removed 3 bases at V and 0 bases at J, with 6 bases between. This CDR3 has 13 amino acids.

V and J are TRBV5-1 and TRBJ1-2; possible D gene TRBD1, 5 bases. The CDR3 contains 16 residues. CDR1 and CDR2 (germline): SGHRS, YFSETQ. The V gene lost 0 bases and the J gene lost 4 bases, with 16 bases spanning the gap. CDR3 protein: CASSLGEGGAVYGYTF. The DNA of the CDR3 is TGCGCCAGCAGCTTGGGTGAGGGAGGGGCCGTCTATGGCTACACCTTC.

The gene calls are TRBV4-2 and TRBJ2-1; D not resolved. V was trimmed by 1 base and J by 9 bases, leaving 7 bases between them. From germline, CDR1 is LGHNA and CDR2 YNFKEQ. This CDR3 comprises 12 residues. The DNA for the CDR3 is TGTGCCAGCAGCCAAGGGCTTGGTGAGCAGTTCTTC. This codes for CASSQGLGEQFF.

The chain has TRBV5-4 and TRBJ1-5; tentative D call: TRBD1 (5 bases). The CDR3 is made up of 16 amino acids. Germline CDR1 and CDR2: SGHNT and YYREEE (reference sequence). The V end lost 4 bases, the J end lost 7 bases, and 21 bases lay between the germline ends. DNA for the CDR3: TGTGCCAGCAGCCAAGAAGGTGGCAGCAAGGGGCAGCCCCAGCATTTT. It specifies CASSQEGGSKGQPQHF.

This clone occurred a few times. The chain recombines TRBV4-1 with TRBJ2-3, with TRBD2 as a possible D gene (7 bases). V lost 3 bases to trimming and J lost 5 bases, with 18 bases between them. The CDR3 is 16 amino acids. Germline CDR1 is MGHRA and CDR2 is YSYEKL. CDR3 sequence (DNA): TGCGCCAGCAGCCAGAACCGGGGGGCCCGCGGAGATACGCAGTATTTT. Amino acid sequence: CASSQNRGARGDTQYF.

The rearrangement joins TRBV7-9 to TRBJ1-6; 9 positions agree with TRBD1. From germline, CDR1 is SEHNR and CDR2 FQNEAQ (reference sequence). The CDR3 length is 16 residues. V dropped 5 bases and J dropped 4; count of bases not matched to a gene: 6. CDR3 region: CASSTGQGMYNSPLHF. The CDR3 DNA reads TGTGCCAGCAGCACAGGACAGGGGATGTATAATTCACCCCTCCACTTT.

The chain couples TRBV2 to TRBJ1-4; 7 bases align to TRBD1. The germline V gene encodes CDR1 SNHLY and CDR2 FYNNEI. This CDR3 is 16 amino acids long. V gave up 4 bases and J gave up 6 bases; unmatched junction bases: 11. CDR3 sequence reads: CASSVQGGRGYEKLFF. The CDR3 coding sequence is TGTGCCAGCAGTGTGCAGGGGGGACGGGGATATGAAAAACTGTTTTTT.

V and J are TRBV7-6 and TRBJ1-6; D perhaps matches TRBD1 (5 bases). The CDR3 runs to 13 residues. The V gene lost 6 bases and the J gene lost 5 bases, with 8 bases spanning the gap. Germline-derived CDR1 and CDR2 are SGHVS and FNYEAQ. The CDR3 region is CASRGPDNSPLHF. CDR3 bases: TGTGCCAGCAGGGGGCCCGATAATTCACCCCTCCACTTT.

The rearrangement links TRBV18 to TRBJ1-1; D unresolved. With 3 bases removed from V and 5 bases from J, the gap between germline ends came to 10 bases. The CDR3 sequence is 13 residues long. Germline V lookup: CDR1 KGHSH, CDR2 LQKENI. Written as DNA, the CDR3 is TGTGCCAGCTCACCGGGCGCTGGGACTGAAGCTTTCTTT. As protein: CASSPGAGTEAFF.

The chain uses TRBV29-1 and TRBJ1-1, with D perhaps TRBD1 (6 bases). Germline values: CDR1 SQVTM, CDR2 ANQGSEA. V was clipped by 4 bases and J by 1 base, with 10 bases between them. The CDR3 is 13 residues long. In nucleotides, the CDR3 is TGCAGCGTTGTACGACAGGCGAACACTGAAGCTTTCTTT. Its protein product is CSVVRQANTEAFF.

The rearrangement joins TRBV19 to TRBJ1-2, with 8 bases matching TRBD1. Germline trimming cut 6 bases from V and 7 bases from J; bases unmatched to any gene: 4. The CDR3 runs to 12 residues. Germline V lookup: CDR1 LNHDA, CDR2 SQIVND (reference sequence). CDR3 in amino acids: CASRDRASGYTF. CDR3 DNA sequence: TGTGCCAGTAGGGACAGGGCGAGTGGCTACACCTTC.

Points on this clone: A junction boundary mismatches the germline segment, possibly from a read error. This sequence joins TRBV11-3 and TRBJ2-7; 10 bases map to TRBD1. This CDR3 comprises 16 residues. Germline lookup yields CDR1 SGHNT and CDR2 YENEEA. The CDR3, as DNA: TGTGCCTGCAGCTTAAGGGGGGACAGGGGCCGGAACGAGCAGTACTTC. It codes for CACSLRGDRGRNEQYF.

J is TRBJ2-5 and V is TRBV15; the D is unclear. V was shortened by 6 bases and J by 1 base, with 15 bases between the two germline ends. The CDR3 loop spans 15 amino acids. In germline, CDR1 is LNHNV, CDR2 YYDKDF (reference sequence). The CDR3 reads CATSTRRVVQETQYF. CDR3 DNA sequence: TGTGCCACCAGTACCCGTCGGGTCGTCCAAGAGACCCAGTACTTC.

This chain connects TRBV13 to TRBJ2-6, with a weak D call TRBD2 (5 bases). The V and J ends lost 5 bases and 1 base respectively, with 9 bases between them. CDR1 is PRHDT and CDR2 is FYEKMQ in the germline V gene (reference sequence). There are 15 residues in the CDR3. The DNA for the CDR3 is TGTGCCAGCAGCCTGCCGGGGTCTGGGGCCAACGTCCTGACTTTC. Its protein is CASSLPGSGANVLTF.

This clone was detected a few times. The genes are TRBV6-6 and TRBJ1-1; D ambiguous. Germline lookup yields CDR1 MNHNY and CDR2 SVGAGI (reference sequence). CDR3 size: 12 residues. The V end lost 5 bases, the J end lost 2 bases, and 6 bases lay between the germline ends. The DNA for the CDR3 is TGTGCCAGCAGTGCACAAAACACTGAAGCTTTCTTT. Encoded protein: CASSAQNTEAFF.

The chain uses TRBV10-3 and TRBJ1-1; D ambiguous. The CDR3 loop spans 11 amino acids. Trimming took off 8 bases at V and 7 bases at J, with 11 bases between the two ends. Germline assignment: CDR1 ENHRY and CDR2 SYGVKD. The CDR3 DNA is TGTGCCATCGGCGACACCCATGAAGCTTTCTTT. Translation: CAIGDTHEAFF.

CDR3: CASSLALAENTEAFF. DNA for the CDR3: TGTGCCAGCAGCTTGGCTTTGGCAGAAAACACTGAAGCTTTCTTT. The chain links TRBV5-4 to TRBJ1-1; D gene unclear. The germline V gene encodes CDR1 SGHNT and CDR2 YYREEE (reference sequence). Between the trimmed V and J ends, which lost 0 bases and 2 bases, there was a span of 11 bases. The CDR3 is 15 residues long. The variable domain in full, completed from reference TRBV5-4 and TRBJ1-1, reads ETGVTQSPTHLIKTRGQQVTLRCSSQSGHNTVSWYQQALGQGPQFIFQYYREEENGRGNFPPRFSGLQFPNYSSELNVNALELDDSALYLCASSLALAENTEAFFGQGTRLTVV.

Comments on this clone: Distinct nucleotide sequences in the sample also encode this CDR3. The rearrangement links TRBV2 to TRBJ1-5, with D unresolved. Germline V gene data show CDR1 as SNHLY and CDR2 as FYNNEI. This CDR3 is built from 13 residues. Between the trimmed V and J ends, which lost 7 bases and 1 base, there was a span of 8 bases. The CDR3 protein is CASKRESNQPQHF. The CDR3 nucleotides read TGTGCCAGCAAACGGGAGAGCAATCAGCCCCAGCATTTT. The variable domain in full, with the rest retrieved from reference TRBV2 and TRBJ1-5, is EPEVTQTPSHQVTQMGQEVILRCVPISNHLYFYWYRQILGQKVEFLVSFYNNEISEKSEIFDDQFSVERPDGSNFTLKIRSTKLEDSAMYFCASKRESNQPQHFGDGTRLSIL.

This CDR3 is CASSLGTGYHEQFF. The CDR3 DNA follows: TGTGCCAGCAGCCTAGGGACAGGGTACCATGAGCAGTTCTTC. V is TRBV5-8 and J is TRBJ2-1; 9 bases line up with TRBD1. CDR1 is SGHTS and CDR2 is YDEGEE in the germline V gene. The CDR3 length is 14 residues. The ends lost 4 bases at V and 8 bases at J; junction bases unmatched: 7.

CDR3 nucleotide sequence: TGTGCCAGCAGCTTCCCGGGTCGGTCGGGCTACACCTTC. Translated, it gives CASSFPGRSGYTF. The chain is built from TRBV7-9 and TRBJ1-2; no firm D call. Germline V CDR1 and CDR2: SEHNR, FQNEAQ (reference sequence). This CDR3 region has 13 residues. The V and J ends lost 3 bases and 8 bases respectively, with 13 bases between them.

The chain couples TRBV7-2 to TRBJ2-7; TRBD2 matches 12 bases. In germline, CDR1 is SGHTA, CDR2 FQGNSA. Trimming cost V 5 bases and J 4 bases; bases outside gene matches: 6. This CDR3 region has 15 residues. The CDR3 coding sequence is TGTGCCAGCAGCCACCGACTAGCGGGGGTATACGAGCAGTACTTC. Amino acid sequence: CASSHRLAGVYEQYF. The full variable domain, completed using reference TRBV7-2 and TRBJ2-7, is GAGVSQSPSNKVTEKGKDVELRCDPISGHTALYWYRQSLGQGLEFLIYFQGNSAPDKSGLPSDRFSAERTGGSVSTLTIQRTQQEDSAVYLCASSHRLAGVYEQYFGPGTRLTVT.

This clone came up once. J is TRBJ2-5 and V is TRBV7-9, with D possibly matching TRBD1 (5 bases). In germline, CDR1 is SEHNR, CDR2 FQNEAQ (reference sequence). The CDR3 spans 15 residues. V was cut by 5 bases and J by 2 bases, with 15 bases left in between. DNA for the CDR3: TGTGCCAGCAGCGCCGGGCAGGGTTTACAAGAGACCCAGTACTTC. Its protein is CASSAGQGLQETQYF.

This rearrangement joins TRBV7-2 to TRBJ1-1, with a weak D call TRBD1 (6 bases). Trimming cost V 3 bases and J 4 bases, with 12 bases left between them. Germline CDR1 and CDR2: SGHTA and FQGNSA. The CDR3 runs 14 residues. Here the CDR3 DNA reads TGTGCCAGCAGCTTGGGGGGGCTGGGCACTGAAGCTTTCTTT. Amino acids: CASSLGGLGTEAFF.

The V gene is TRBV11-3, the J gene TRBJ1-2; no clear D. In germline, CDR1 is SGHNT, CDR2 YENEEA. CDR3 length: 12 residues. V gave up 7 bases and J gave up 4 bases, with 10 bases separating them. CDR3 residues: CASTHPGYGYTF. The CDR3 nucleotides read TGTGCCAGCACCCATCCAGGCTATGGCTACACCTTC.

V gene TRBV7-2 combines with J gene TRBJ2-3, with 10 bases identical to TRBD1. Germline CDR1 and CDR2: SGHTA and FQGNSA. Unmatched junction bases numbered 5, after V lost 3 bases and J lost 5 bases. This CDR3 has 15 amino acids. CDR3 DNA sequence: TGTGCCAGCAGCTTGGGGACAGGGGTGGGAGATACGCAGTATTTT. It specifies CASSLGTGVGDTQYF. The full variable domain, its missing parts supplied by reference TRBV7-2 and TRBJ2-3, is GAGVSQSPSNKVTEKGKDVELRCDPISGHTALYWYRQSLGQGLEFLIYFQGNSAPDKSGLPSDRFSAERTGGSVSTLTIQRTQQEDSAVYLCASSLGTGVGDTQYFGPGTRLTVL.